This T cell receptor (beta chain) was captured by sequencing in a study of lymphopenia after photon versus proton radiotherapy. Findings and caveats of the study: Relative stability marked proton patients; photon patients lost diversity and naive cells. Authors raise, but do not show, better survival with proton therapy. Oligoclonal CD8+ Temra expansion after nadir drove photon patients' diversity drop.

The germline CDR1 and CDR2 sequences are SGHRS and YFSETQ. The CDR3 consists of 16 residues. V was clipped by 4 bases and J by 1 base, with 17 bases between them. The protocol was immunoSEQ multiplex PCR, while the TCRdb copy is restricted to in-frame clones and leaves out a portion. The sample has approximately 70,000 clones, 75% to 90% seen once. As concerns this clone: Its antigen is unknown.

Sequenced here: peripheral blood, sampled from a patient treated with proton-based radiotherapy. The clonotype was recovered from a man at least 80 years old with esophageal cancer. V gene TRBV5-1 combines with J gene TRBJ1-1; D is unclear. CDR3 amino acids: CASSLAGGQPNTEAFF. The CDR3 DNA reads TGCGCCAGCAGCCTTGCCGGAGGGCAGCCGAACACTGAAGCTTTCTTT.